This T cell receptor (beta chain) stems from a study of T-cell memory formation after mild COVID-19. V was clipped by 5 bases and J by 0 bases, with 11 bases between them. Looked up from germline, CDR1 is SGHVS and CDR2 is FNYEAQ. There are 15 residues in the CDR3. TCRdb analysed the 5' RACE reads with MiXCR anew, one entry per CDR3 protein. The sample contains 65,000 to 90,000 distinct CDR3 sequences, roughly 12% of which appear only once. This chain joins TRBV7-6 and TRBJ2-1; no clear D gene. Material: PBMCs or a T cell subset sorted from them (not recorded which). The source of this sequence is a young man who had mild COVID-19 (a few samples of this study predate the infection). Cell type and time point are not known. CDR3 coding DNA: TGTGCCAGCAGCCCCGACTTCTCCTCCTACAATGAGCAGTTCTTC. The encoded protein is CASSPDFSSYNEQFF.